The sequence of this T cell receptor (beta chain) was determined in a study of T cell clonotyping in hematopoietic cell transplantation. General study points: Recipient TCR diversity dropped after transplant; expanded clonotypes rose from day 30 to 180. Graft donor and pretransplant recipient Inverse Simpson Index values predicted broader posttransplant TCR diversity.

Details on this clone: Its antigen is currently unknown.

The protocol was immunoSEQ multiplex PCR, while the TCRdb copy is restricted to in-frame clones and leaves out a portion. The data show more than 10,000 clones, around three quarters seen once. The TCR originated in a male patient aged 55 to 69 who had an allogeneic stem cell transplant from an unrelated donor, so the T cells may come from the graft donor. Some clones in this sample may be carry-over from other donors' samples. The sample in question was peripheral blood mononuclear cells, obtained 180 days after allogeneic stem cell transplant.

The CDR3 DNA reads as TGTGCCAGTAGTATAGCTGCAGGGTATAGCTACGAGCAGTACTTC. Translation gives CASSIAAGYSYEQYF. The chain recombines TRBV19 with TRBJ2-7, with D perhaps TRBD1 (5 bases). Per germline, CDR1 LNHDA and CDR2 SQIVND (reference sequence). This CDR3 contains 15 residues. Trimming removed 1 base from V and 3 bases from J, with 13 bases in between.